These 32 T cell receptor beta chains came from one sample sequenced in a study of blood T cells in healthy people across ages. A J-beta primer mix and a sample-barcoded 5' primer were used in a second PCR of roughly 6 to 12 cycles. From the 5' RACE reads, TCRdb called clonotypes with MiXCR, one entry per CDR3 protein. The sample lists hundreds of thousands of distinct CDR3 sequences; around 62% were seen once. Sequencing was done on a sample of blood. The receptors derive from a man under 40 in good health.

The chain couples TRBV29-1 to TRBJ2-7; 8 bases map to TRBD1. This CDR3 has 13 amino acids. Germline loops: CDR1 SQVTM, CDR2 ANQGSEA. V lost 7 bases, J lost 4 bases, and 9 bases stayed unmatched. The CDR3 nucleotides read TGCAGCGCTATTGGACAGGGAGGATACGAGCAGTACTTC. It encodes CSAIGQGGYEQYF.

The chain joins TRBV7-2 to TRBJ2-7; 11 nucleotides line up with TRBD1. The CDR3 totals 14 residues. Trimming took 7 bases from V and 6 from J; bases not matched to a gene: 8. In germline, CDR1 is SGHTA, CDR2 FQGNSA. The CDR3 sequence: CASTRDRGSSEQYF. The CDR3 DNA reads as TGTGCCAGCACCCGGGACAGGGGGTCGAGCGAGCAGTACTTC.

This sequence joins TRBV4-3 and TRBJ2-3; D might be TRBD1 (5 bases). The length of the CDR3 is 16 residues. CDR1 LGHNA and CDR2 YSLEER come from the germline V gene. V shed 3 bases and J shed 2 bases, with 15 bases lying between them. The CDR3 here is CASSHSQDIITDTQYF. The CDR3 coding sequence is TGCGCCAGCAGCCATTCTCAGGACATAATCACAGATACGCAGTATTTT.

The rearrangement uses TRBV10-3 and TRBJ2-7; D not certain. With 5 bases removed from V and 5 bases from J, the gap between germline ends came to 10 bases. The CDR3 length is 12 residues. The germline V gene encodes CDR1 ENHRY and CDR2 SYGVKD. The CDR3 DNA follows: TGTGCCATCAGTTCGGACGGCCACGAGCAGTACTTC. Its protein is CAISSDGHEQYF.

The CDR3 bases are TGTGCCAGCAAGTACCAAGAGACCCAGTACTTC. This sequence encodes CASKYQETQYF. The chain is built from TRBV27 and TRBJ2-5, with D uncertain. Germline CDR1 is MNHEY and CDR2 is SMNVEV (reference sequence). This CDR3 comprises 11 residues. Trimming stripped 7 bases from V and 0 bases from J, with 3 bases between.

The CDR3 DNA sequence: TGCGCCAGCAGCCAAGATGTCGGAGGGACAGAGACCCAGTACTTC. Translation: CASSQDVGGTETQYF. The chain uses TRBV4-3 and TRBJ2-5; perhaps TRBD2 as D (6 bases). CDR1 and CDR2 from the germline V gene are LGHNA and YSLEER. There are 15 residues in the CDR3. V lost 0 bases and J lost 4, with 12 bases in between.

This chain uses TRBV20-1 with TRBJ2-5; D is unclear. V was trimmed by 0 bases and J by 4 bases, leaving 12 bases between them. Germline assignment: CDR1 DFQATT and CDR2 SNEGSKA (reference sequence). The CDR3 runs to 14 residues. The CDR3 sequence is CSARDPGSIETQYF. The CDR3 coding sequence is TGCAGTGCTAGAGATCCAGGTTCTATAGAGACCCAGTACTTC.

In this sample, this clonotype turned up once. The V gene is TRBV12-5, the J gene TRBJ2-1; maybe TRBD1 (6 bases). V was shortened by 2 bases and J by 4 bases, with 12 bases between the two germline ends. CDR1 and CDR2 (germline): LGHNT, FRNRAP. This CDR3 is built from 15 residues. The CDR3 DNA follows: TGTGCTAGTGGTTTGTACAGGGAATCATACAATGAGCAGTTCTTC. This encodes CASGLYRESYNEQFF.

This chain uses TRBV20-1 with TRBJ2-3; 10 nucleotides match TRBD2. The length of the CDR3 is 14 residues. With V trimmed by 0 bases and J by 8 bases, 5 bases remained unmatched. Germline V CDR1 and CDR2: DFQATT, SNEGSKA (reference sequence). The CDR3 DNA is TGCAGTGCTAGAGATTTCTTAGCGGGGGGTACGCAGTATTTT. Protein product: CSARDFLAGGTQYF.

This chain uses TRBV29-1 with TRBJ2-7, with 9 bases identical to TRBD2. The tail of the sequence fits TRBJ2-5 better, so the J call may be wrong. The CDR3 is 16 amino acids. Germline CDR1 SQVTM, CDR2 ANQGSEA. CDR3 nucleotides: TGCAGCGTCGGGGGTAGCGGGGGCCCGATCGGGGAGACCCAGTACTTC. As protein: CSVGGSGGPIGETQYF.

This chain connects TRBV7-9 to TRBJ1-2; weak D call: TRBD1 (6 bases). The CDR3 extends over 14 amino acids. CDR1 is SEHNR and CDR2 is FQNEAQ in the germline V gene (reference sequence). The V gene lost 8 bases and the J gene lost 2 bases, with 15 bases spanning the gap. The CDR3: CASLGGGPNYGYTF. In DNA, the CDR3 is TGTGCCAGCCTAGGTGGGGGGCCCAACTATGGCTACACCTTC.

This clonotype was detected once. The rearrangement uses TRBV12-3 or TRBV12-4 and TRBJ2-7; perhaps TRBD2 as D (6 bases). V lost 2 bases, J lost 4 bases, and 12 bases lay in between. The CDR3 is 14 amino acids. The CDR3 sequence is CASSLSGQVYEQYF. DNA for the CDR3: TGTGCCAGCAGTTTAAGCGGGCAGGTTTACGAGCAGTACTTC.

The V and J genes are TRBV6-5 and TRBJ1-2; perhaps TRBD1 as D (5 bases). Germline V CDR1 and CDR2: MNHEY, SVGAGI. CDR3 length: 14 residues. V dropped 5 bases and J dropped 4 bases, with 14 bases sitting between them. The CDR3 DNA reads as TGTGCCAGCAGTGGATTGGGACGGTCCTATGGCTACACCTTC. Translated, it gives CASSGLGRSYGYTF.

The chain links TRBV20-1 to TRBJ1-5; tentative D call: TRBD1 (5 bases). Looked up from germline, CDR1 is DFQATT and CDR2 is SNEGSKA (reference sequence). Trimming cost V 0 bases and J 4 bases, with 10 bases left between them. This CDR3 is built from 14 residues. CDR3 protein: CSARDAGLNQPQHF. The CDR3 DNA reads TGCAGTGCTAGAGATGCAGGGTTAAATCAGCCCCAGCATTTT.

This clonotype came up a few times. The chain combines TRBV7-9 with TRBJ2-4, with TRBD1 matching 8 bases. This CDR3 contains 17 residues. Trimming removed 1 base from V and 4 bases from J; junction bases left unmatched: 9. Germline V gene lookup returns CDR1 SEHNR and CDR2 FQNEAQ (reference sequence). Written as DNA, the CDR3 is TGTGCCAGCAGCTTAGTGACAGGGGCCAGGGGGAAAAACATTCAGTACTTC. Translation: CASSLVTGARGKNIQYF.

The chain joins TRBV7-9 to TRBJ1-2, with D hard to call. Germline V CDR1 and CDR2: SEHNR, FQNEAQ (reference sequence). The CDR3 length is 13 residues. V lost 5 bases and J lost 7, with 14 bases in between. CDR3 residues: CASSPDGIGGYTF. CDR3 bases: TGTGCCAGCAGCCCGGATGGGATTGGTGGCTACACCTTC.

This chain joins TRBV7-2 and TRBJ2-5, with 16 bases identical to TRBD2. The J call may not be correct, given that the DNA end is closer to TRBJ2-7. The germline CDR1 and CDR2 sequences are SGHTA and FQGNSA. This CDR3 spans 17 amino acids. This CDR3 is CASSLGGLAGGIYEQYF. Written as DNA, the CDR3 is TGTGCCAGCAGCTTAGGGGGACTAGCGGGGGGGATCTACGAGCAGTACTTC.

This chain links TRBV7-9 with TRBJ2-4; TRBD1 matches at 7 bases. From germline, CDR1 is SEHNR and CDR2 FQNEAQ (reference sequence). The CDR3 is made up of 13 amino acids. J lost 8 bases, V lost 5 bases, and 6 bases had no gene match. The CDR3 protein is CASSQGQLHIQYF. The CDR3 DNA sequence: TGTGCCAGCAGCCAGGGACAGTTACACATTCAGTACTTC. Filled out from reference TRBV7-9 and TRBJ2-4, the complete variable domain reads DTGVSQNPRHKITKRGQNVTFRCDPISEHNRLYWYRQTLGQGPEFLTYFQNEAQLEKSRLLSDRFSAERPKGSFSTLEIQRTEQGDSAMYLCASSQGQLHIQYFGAGTRLSVL.

This chain joins TRBV7-9 and TRBJ1-6; D ambiguous. In germline, CDR1 is SEHNR, CDR2 FQNEAQ (reference sequence). The CDR3 runs 13 residues. The V and J ends lost 5 bases and 7 bases respectively, with 9 bases between them. CDR3: CASSPSRNSPLHF. DNA of the CDR3: TGTGCCAGCAGCCCCAGTCGGAATTCACCCCTCCACTTT. The entire variable domain, with the rest obtained from reference TRBV7-9 and TRBJ1-6, is as follows: DTGVSQNPRHKITKRGQNVTFRCDPISEHNRLYWYRQTLGQGPEFLTYFQNEAQLEKSRLLSDRFSAERPKGSFSTLEIQRTEQGDSAMYLCASSPSRNSPLHFGNGTRLTVT.

This clonotype was observed a handful of times. V gene TRBV4-3 combines with J gene TRBJ2-7; TRBD1 matches 10 bases. V trimming: 0 bases; J trimming: 6 bases; junction bases outside the gene matches: 5. The germline CDR1 and CDR2 sequences are LGHNA and YSLEER. This CDR3 is 15 amino acids long. DNA for the CDR3: TGCGCCAGCAGCCAAGAGCGCGACAGGGGGCTCGAGCAGTACTTC. As protein: CASSQERDRGLEQYF.

The chain carries TRBV4-1 and TRBJ2-4; the D gene is possibly TRBD1 (7 bases). The J call may not be correct, given that the DNA end is closer to TRBJ2-5. The CDR3 runs to 17 residues. Germline V gene data show CDR1 as MGHRA and CDR2 as YSYEKL. In DNA, the CDR3 is TGCGCCAGCAGCCCCGGGGTGTGGGGACAGAGCGGGGAGACCCAGTACTTC. Amino acids: CASSPGVWGQSGETQYF.

Written as DNA, the CDR3 is TGTGCCAGCAGCCAAGATCAGGGGTGGACTCAGCCCCAGCATTTT. Protein product: CASSQDQGWTQPQHF. V usage is TRBV4-2 and J usage is TRBJ1-5, with D perhaps TRBD1 (6 bases). CDR1 is LGHNA, CDR2 YNFKEQ, per germline. The V gene lost 0 bases and the J gene lost 6 bases, with 12 bases spanning the gap. The CDR3 has 15 residues.

This sequence joins TRBV7-6 and TRBJ2-7; TRBD2 matches 7 bases. Germline V gene sequence: CDR1 SGHVS, CDR2 FNYEAQ. The CDR3 is made up of 15 amino acids. V lost 3 bases and J lost 6; bases outside the gene matches: 11. In DNA, the CDR3 is TGTGCCAGCAGCTTGCTATTGGCGGGGGTCTCCGAGCAGTACTTC. Its translation: CASSLLLAGVSEQYF.

This clonotype turned up a few times. This chain uses TRBV5-5 with TRBJ1-1, with D unresolved. This CDR3 has 15 amino acids. Trimming pared 0 bases from V and 0 bases from J, leaving 9 bases between. CDR1 is SGHKS, CDR2 YYEKEE, per germline (reference sequence). CDR3 nucleotide sequence: TGTGCCAGCAGCTTGGCTTACCCCATGAACACTGAAGCTTTCTTT. Translated, it gives CASSLAYPMNTEAFF.

This rearrangement joins TRBV6-2 or TRBV6-3 to TRBJ2-4, with 7 nucleotides matching TRBD2. Near its end, the DNA agrees better with TRBJ2-5, so the J call may be wrong. The CDR3 runs 15 residues. The germline gives CDR1 MNHEY, CDR2 SVGEGT. The CDR3 reads CASSLLARIQETQYF. The CDR3 region has the DNA TGTGCCAGCAGCTTACTAGCGAGAATCCAGGAGACCCAGTACTTC.

This clonotype was detected only once. V usage is TRBV7-2 and J usage is TRBJ2-1, with TRBD2 as a possible D gene (5 bases). Near its end, the DNA agrees better with TRBJ2-7, so the J call may be wrong. The CDR3 consists of 17 residues. Germline CDR1 and CDR2: SGHTA and FQGNSA. CDR3 DNA: TGTGCCAGCATCACCACCCCGGCTAGCTTTCTCTACAATGAGCAGTACTTC. This encodes CASITTPASFLYNEQYF.

The chain carries TRBV10-3 and TRBJ2-1, with TRBD1 as a possible D gene (5 bases). Trimming took 0 bases from V and 3 from J, leaving 15 bases between them. Germline lookup yields CDR1 ENHRY and CDR2 SYGVKD. The CDR3 extends over 17 amino acids. The CDR3 loop is CAISESTQVKDYNEQFF. The DNA for the CDR3 is TGTGCCATCAGTGAGTCGACACAGGTCAAAGACTACAATGAGCAGTTCTTC.

This chain joins TRBV7-8 and TRBJ1-2, with 10 bases fitting TRBD1. Germline V lookup: CDR1 SGHVS, CDR2 FQNEAQ. This CDR3 region has 14 residues. After removal of 5 bases from V and 5 bases from J, the junction contained 5 bases not matched to a gene. The CDR3 loop reads CASSVTGGEYGYTF. The CDR3 coding sequence is TGTGCCAGCAGCGTGACAGGGGGCGAGTATGGCTACACCTTC.

The chain is built from TRBV20-1 and TRBJ2-1; 10 bases agree with TRBD2. The CDR3 has 12 residues. Germline V CDR1 and CDR2: DFQATT, SNEGSKA (reference sequence). As DNA, the CDR3 is TGCAGCCGGACTAGCGGAAACAATGAGCAGTTCTTC. Protein product: CSRTSGNNEQFF.

The sample holds a few counts of this clonotype. The chain couples TRBV9 to TRBJ2-6; D not resolved. Germline V gene sequence: CDR1 SGDLS, CDR2 YYNGEE. The V and J ends lost 0 bases and 4 bases respectively, with 8 bases between them. This CDR3 is 15 amino acids long. The CDR3 reads CASSVVSSGANVLTF. CDR3 nucleotides: TGTGCCAGCAGCGTAGTGAGTTCCGGGGCCAACGTCCTGACTTTC.

This chain joins TRBV4-3 and TRBJ2-7; unclear D gene. Between the trimmed V and J ends, which lost 0 bases and 6 bases, there was a span of 12 bases. CDR1 is LGHNA, CDR2 YSLEER, per germline. This CDR3 has 14 amino acids. CDR3 sequence (DNA): TGCGCCAGCAGCCAAGAAGTGTGGGTAGGCGAGCAGTACTTC. Protein product: CASSQEVWVGEQYF.

The chain uses TRBV29-1 and TRBJ2-7; 8 nucleotides align to TRBD1. Germline CDR1 SQVTM, CDR2 ANQGSEA. This CDR3 contains 16 residues. The junction had 14 bases not matched to a gene; V was cut back by 5 bases and J by 2 bases. This CDR3 is CSVPLLGQANPYEQYF. The CDR3 nucleotides read TGCAGCGTTCCCCTCCTGGGACAGGCGAATCCCTACGAGCAGTACTTC.